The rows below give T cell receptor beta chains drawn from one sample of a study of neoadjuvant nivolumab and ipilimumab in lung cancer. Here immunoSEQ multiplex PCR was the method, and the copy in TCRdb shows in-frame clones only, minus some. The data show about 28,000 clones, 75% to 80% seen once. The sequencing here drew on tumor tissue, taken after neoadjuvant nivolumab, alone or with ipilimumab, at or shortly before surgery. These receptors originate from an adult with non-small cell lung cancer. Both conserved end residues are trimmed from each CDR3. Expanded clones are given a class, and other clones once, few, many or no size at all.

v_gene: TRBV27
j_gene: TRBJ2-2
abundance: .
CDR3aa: ASTRGGTNTGELF

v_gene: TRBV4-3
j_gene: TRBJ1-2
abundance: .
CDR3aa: ASSHKRIGYGYT

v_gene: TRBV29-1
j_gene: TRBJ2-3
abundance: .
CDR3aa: SAPGLAGATDTQY

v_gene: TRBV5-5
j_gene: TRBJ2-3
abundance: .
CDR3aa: ASRLTDTQY

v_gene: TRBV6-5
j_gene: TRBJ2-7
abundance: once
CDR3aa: ASSKTRGAFYEQY

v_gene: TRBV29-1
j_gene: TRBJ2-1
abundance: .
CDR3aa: SVGGNSYNEQF

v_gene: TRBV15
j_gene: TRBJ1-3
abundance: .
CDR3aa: ATSREGGGATGNTIY

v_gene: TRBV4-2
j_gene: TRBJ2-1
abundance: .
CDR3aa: ASSQEPSEDYNEQF

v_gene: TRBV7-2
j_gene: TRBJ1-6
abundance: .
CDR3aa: ASSLRGQGSPLH

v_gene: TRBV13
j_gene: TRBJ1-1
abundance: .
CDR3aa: ASSLLGQGPNTEAF

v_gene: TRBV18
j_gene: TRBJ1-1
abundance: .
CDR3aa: ASSPPAGDAF

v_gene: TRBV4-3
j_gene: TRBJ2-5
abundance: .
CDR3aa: ASSQGGPSSRGLETQY

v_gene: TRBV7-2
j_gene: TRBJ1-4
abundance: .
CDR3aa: ASSPMGTGNEKLF

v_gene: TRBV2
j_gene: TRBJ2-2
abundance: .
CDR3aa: ASRGGTTNTGELF

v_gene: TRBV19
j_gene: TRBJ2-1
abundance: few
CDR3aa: ASSIRDRAYNEQF

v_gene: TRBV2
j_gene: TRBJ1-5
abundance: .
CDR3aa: ASSEWASSNQPQH

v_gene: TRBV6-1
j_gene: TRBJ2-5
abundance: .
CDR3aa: ASSDIWLETQY

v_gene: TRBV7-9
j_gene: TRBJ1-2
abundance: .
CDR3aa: ASSFRDFRGYT

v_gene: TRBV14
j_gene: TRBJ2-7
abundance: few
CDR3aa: ASSQSFAAREQY

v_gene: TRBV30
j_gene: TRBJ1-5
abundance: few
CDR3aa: AWSKGVGNQPQH

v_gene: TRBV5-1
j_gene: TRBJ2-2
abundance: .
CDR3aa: ASSFGGGGTGELF

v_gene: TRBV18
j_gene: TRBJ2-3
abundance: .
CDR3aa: ASSPPVNRADSDTQY

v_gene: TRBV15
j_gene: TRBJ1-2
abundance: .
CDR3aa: ATSRESAYRANYGYT

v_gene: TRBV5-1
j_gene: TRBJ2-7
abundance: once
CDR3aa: ASSSSPTRGDHSYEQY

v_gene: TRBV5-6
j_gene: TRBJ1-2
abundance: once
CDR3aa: ASSLRDAGYT

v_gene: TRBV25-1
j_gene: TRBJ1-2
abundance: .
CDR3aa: ASYPGQGYGYT

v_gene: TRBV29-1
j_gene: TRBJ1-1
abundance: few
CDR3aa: SHSTGGGTEAF

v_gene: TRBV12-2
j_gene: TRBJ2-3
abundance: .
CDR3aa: ASRLGPSHSTDTQY

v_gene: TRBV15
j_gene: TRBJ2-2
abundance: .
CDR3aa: ATSGVINTGELF

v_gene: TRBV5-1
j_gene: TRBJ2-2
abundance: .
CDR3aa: ASKDFPNTGELF

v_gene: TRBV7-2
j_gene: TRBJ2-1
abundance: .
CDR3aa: ASSLAGTSGVDEQF

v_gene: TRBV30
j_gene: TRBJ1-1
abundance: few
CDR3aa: AWSTGQGMRGLKAF

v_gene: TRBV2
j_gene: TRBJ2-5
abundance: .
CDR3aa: ASSEAGTGRETQY

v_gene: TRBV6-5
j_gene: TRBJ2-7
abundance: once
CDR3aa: ASSYSGDSLSYEQY

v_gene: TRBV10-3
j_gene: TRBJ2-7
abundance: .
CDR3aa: AISETGQPPSD

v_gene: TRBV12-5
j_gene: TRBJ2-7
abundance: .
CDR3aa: ASGLVGGQEQY

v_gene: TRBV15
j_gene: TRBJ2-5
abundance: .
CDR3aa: ATSSRTIYETQY

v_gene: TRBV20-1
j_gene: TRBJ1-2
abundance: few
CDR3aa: SASGDYGYT

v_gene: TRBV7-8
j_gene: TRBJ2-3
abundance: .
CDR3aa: ASSLTGTASTDTQY

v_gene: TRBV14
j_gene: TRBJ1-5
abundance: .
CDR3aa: ASSQFFGQPQH

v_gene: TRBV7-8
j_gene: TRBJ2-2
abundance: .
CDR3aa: ASRPTSGGNGELF

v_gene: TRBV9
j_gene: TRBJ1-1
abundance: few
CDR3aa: ASSPPHGMNTEAF

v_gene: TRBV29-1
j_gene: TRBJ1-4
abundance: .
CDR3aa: SVEASNEKLF

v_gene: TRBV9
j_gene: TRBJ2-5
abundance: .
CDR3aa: ASSVTDRETQY

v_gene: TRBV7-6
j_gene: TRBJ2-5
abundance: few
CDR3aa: ASSSSGGGARETQY

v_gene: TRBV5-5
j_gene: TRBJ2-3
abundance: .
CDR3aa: ASSVALTSTDTQY

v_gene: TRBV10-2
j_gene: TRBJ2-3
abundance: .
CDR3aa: ASSGYNPDTQY

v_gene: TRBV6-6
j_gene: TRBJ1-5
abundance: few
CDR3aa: ASSYPTGPSNQPQH

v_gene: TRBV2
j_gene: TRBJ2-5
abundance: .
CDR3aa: ASSGVNQETQY

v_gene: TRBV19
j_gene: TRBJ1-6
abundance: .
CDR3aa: ASSITGNNSPLH